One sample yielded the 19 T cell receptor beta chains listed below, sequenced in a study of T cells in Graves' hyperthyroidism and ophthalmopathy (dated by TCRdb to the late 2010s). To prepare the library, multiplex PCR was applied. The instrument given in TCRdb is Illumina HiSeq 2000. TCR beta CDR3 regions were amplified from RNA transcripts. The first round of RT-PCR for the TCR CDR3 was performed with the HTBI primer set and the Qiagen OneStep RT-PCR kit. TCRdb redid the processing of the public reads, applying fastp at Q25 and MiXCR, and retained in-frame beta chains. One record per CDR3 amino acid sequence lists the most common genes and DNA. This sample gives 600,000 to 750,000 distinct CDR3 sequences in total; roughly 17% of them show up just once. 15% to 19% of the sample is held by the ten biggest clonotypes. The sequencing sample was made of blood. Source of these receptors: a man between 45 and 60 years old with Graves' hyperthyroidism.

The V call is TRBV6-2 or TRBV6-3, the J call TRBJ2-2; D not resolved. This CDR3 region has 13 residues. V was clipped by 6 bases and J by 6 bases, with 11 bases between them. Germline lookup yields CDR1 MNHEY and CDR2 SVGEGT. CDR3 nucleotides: TGTGCCAGCAGCCATCTTAGTGCCGGGGAGCTGTTTTTT. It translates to CASSHLSAGELFF.

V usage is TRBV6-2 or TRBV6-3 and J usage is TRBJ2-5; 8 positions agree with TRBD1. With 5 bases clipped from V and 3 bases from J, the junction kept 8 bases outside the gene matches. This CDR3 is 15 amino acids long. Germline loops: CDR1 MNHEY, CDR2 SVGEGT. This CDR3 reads CASSLGQGRKETQYF. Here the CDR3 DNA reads TGTGCCAGCAGTCTCGGACAGGGAAGGAAAGAGACCCAGTACTTC.

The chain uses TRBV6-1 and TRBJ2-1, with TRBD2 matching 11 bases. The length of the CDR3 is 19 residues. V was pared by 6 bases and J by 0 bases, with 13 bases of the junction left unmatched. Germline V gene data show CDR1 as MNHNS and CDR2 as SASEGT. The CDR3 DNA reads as TGTGCCAGCAGCGCCGGCGGACTAGCGGGTTTGAGCTCCTACAATGAGCAGTTCTTC. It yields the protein CASSAGGLAGLSSYNEQFF.

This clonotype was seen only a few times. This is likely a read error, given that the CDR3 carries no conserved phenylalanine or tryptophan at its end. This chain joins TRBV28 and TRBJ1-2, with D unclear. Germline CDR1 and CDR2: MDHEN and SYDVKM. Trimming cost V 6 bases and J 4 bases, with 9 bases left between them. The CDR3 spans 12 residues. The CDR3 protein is CASSLGFYGYTS. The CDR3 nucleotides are TGTGCCAGCAGCCTGGGGTTCTATGGCTACACCTCC.

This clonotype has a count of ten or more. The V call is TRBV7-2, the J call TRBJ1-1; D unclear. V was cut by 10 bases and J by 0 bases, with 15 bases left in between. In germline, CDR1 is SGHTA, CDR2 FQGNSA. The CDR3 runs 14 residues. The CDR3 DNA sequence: TGTGCCATCACACTTAGTCCAGTGAACACTGAAGCTTTCTTT. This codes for CAITLSPVNTEAFF.

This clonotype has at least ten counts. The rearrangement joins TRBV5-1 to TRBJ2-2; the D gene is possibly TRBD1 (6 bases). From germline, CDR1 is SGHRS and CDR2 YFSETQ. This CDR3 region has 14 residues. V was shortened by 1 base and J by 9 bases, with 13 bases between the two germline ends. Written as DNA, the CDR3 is TGCGCCAGCAGCTTGAATGTCGGACAGTGGGAGCTGTTTTTT. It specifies CASSLNVGQWELFF.

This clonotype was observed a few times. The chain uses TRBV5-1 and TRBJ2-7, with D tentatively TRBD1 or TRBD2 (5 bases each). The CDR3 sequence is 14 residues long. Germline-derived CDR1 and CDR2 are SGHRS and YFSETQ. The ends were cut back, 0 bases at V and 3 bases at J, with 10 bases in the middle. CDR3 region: CASSLGGFDYEQYF. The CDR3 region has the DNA TGCGCCAGCAGCTTGGGGGGGTTCGACTACGAGCAGTACTTC.

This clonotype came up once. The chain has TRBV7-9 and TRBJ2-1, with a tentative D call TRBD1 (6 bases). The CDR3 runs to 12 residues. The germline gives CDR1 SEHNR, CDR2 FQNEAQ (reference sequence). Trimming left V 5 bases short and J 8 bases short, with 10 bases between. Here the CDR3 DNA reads TGTGCCAGCAGCGACAGGCGGGATGAGCAGTTCTTC. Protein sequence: CASSDRRDEQFF.

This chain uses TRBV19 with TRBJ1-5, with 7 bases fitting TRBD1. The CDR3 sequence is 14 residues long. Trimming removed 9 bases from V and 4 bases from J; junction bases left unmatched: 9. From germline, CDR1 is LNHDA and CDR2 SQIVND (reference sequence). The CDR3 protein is CASHYRGDNQPQHF. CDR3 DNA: TGTGCCAGCCATTACAGGGGTGATAATCAGCCCCAGCATTTT.

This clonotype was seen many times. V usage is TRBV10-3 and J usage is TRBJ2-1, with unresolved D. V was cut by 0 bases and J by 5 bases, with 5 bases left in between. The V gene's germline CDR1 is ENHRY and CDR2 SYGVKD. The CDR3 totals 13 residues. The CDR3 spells CAISESTHNEQFF. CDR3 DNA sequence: TGTGCCATCAGTGAGTCGACACACAATGAGCAGTTCTTC.

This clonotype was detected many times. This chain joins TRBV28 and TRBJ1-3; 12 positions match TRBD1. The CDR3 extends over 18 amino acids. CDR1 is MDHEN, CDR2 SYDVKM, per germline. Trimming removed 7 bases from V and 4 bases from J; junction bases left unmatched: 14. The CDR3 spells CASTMTGTGGVRGNTIYF. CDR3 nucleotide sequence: TGTGCCAGCACCATGACCGGGACAGGGGGCGTGAGGGGAAACACCATATATTTT.

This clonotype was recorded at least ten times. The CDR3 DNA reads as TGTGCCAGTACAGGGAGGGAATTACCGCCCTACAATGAGCAGTTCTTC. Its protein product is CASTGRELPPYNEQFF. The chain recombines TRBV27 with TRBJ2-1; a weak D match, TRBD2 (7 bases). Trimming removed 9 bases from V and 2 bases from J, with 20 bases in between. This CDR3 is 16 amino acids long. Per the germline V gene, CDR1 is MNHEY and CDR2 is SMNVEV (reference sequence).

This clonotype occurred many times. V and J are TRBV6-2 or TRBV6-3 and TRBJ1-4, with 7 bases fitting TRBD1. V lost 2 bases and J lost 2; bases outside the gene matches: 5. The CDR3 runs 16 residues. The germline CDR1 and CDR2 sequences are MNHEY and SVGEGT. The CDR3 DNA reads TGTGCCAGCAGTTACGACGAGGGGGCCACTAATGAAAAACTGTTTTTT. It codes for CASSYDEGATNEKLFF.

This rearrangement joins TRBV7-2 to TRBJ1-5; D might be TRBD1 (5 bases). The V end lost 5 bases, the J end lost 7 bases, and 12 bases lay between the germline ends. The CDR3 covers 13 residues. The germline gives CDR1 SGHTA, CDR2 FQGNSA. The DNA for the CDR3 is TGTGCCAGCAGCCGGGACGGAGAACAGCCCCAGCATTTT. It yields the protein CASSRDGEQPQHF. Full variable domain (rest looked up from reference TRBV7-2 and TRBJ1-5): GAGVSQSPSNKVTEKGKDVELRCDPISGHTALYWYRQSLGQGLEFLIYFQGNSAPDKSGLPSDRFSAERTGGSVSTLTIQRTQQEDSAVYLCASSRDGEQPQHFGDGTRLSIL.

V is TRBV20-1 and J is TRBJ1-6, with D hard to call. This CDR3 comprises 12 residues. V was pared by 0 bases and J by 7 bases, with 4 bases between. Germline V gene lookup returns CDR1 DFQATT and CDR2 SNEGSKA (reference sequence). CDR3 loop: CSARDPNSPLHF. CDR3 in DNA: TGCAGTGCTAGAGATCCGAATTCACCCCTCCACTTT.

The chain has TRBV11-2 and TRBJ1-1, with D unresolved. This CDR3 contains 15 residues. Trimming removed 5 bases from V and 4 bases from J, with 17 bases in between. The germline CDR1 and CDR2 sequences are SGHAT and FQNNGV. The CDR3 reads CASSPNRAVSTEAFF. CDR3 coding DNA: TGTGCCAGCAGCCCAAACCGGGCGGTGAGCACTGAAGCTTTCTTT. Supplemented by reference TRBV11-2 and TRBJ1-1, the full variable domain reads EAGVAQSPRYKIIEKRQSVAFWCNPISGHATLYWYQQILGQGPKLLIQFQNNGVVDDSQLPKDRFSAERLKGVDSTLKIQPAKLEDSAVYLCASSPNRAVSTEAFFGQGTRLTVV.

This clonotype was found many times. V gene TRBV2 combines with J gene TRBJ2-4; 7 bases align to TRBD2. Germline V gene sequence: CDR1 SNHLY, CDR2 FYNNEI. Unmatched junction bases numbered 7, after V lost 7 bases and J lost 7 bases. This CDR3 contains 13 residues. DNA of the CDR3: TGTGCCAGCATTGCGGGAGAGGTGAACATTCAGTACTTC. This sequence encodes CASIAGEVNIQYF.

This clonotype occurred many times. This chain's CDR3 is CASSLEAGGIYEQYF. The CDR3, as DNA: TGCGCCAGCAGCTTGGAAGCGGGAGGGATCTACGAGCAGTACTTC. The genes are TRBV5-1 and TRBJ2-7; TRBD2 matches at 10 bases. V dropped 0 bases and J dropped 3; count of bases not matched to a gene: 3. The CDR3 is made up of 15 amino acids. Per germline, CDR1 SGHRS and CDR2 YFSETQ. Variable domain in full (rest from reference TRBV5-1 and TRBJ2-7): KAGVTQTPRYLIKTRGQQVTLSCSPISGHRSVSWYQQTPGQGLQFLFEYFSETQRNKGNFPGRFSGRQFSNSRSEMNVSTLELGDSALYLCASSLEAGGIYEQYFGPGTRLTVT.

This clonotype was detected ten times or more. DNA of the CDR3: TGTGCCAGCGGGGGAGCGGCTCTGGCAGATACGCAGTATTTT. Its protein product is CASGGAALADTQYF. V gene TRBV9 combines with J gene TRBJ2-3; D tentatively reads TRBD1 or TRBD2 (5 bases each). This CDR3 spans 14 amino acids. V was pared by 7 bases and J by 4 bases, with 16 bases between. CDR1 SGDLS and CDR2 YYNGEE come from the germline V gene. The variable domain in full, completed from reference TRBV9 and TRBJ2-3, reads DSGVTQTPKHLITATGQRVTLRCSPRSGDLSVYWYQQSLDQGLQFLIQYYNGEERAKGNILERFSAQQFPDLHSELNLSSLELGDSALYFCASGGAALADTQYFGPGTRLTVL.